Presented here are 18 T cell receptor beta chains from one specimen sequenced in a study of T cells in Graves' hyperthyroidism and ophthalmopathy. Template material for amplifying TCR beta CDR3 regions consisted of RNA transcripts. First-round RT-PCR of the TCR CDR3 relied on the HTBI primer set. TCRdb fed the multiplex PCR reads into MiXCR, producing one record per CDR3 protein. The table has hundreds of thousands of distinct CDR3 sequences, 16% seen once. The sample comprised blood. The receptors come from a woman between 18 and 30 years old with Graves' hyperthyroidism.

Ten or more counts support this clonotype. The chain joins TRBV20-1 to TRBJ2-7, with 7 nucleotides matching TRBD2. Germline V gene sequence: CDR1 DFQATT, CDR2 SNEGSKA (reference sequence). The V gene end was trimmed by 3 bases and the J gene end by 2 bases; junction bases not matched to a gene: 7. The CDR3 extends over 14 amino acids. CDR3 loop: CSASKPSGAYEQYF. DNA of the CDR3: TGCAGTGCTAGTAAGCCTAGCGGCGCCTACGAGCAGTACTTC.

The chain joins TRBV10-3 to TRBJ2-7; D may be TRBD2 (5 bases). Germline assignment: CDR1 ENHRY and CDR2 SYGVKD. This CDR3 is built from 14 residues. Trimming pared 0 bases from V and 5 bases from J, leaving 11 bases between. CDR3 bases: TGTGCCATCAGTGAGTCGAGGTCAGCGGACGAGCAGTACTTC. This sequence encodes CAISESRSADEQYF.

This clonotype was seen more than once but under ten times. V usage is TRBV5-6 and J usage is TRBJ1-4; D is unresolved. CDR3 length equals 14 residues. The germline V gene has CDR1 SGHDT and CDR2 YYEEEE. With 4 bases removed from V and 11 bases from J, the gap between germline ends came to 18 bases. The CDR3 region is CASSRGSPMKKLFF. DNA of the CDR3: TGTGCCAGCAGCCGAGGGAGTCCCATGAAGAAACTGTTTTTT.

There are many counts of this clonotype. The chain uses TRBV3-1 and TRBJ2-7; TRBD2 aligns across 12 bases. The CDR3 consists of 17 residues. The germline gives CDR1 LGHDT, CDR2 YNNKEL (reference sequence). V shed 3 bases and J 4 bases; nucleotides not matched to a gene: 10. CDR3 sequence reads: CASSQKLGLAGNYEQYF. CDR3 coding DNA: TGTGCCAGCAGCCAGAAGTTAGGACTAGCGGGAAATTACGAGCAGTACTTC.

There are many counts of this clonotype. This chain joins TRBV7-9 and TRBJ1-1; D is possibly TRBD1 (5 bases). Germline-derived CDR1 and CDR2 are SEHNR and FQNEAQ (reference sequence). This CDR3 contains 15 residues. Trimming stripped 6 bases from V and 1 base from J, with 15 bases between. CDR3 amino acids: CASRSNRLENTEAFF. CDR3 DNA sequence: TGTGCCAGCAGGTCTAACAGGTTGGAGAACACTGAAGCTTTCTTT.

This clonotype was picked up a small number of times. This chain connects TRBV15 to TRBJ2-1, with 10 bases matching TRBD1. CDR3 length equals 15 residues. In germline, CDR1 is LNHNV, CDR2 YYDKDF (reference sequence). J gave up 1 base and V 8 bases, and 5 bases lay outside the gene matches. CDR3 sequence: CATRGQGSSYNEQFF. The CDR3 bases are TGTGCCACCCGGGGACAGGGGTCTTCCTACAATGAGCAGTTCTTC.

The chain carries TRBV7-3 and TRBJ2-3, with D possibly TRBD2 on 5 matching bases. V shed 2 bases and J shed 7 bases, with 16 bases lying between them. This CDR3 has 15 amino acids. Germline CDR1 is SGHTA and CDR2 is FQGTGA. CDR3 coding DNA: TGTGCCAGCAGCTTATCGGGGTATGCCATAAATACGCAGTATTTT. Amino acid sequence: CASSLSGYAINTQYF.

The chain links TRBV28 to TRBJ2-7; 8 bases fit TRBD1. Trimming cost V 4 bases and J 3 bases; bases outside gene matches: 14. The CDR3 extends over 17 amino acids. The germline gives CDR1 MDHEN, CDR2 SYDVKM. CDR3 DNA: TGTGCCAGCAGTTATGGGCAGGGGGCGAACTTTTACTACGAGCAGTACTTC. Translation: CASSYGQGANFYYEQYF.

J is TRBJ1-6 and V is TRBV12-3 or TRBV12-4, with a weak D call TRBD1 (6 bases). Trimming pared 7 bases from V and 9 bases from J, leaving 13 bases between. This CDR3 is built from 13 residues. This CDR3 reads CASTNREGSPLHF. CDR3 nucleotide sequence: TGTGCCAGCACCAACAGGGAGGGTTCACCCCTCCACTTT.

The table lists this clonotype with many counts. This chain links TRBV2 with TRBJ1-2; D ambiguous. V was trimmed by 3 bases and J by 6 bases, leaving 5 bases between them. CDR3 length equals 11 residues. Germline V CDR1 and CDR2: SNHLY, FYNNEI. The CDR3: CASSDRNGYTF. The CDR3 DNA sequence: TGTGCCAGCAGTGACAGAAATGGCTACACCTTC. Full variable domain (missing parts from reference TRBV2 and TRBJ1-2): EPEVTQTPSHQVTQMGQEVILRCVPISNHLYFYWYRQILGQKVEFLVSFYNNEISEKSEIFDDQFSVERPDGSNFTLKIRSTKLEDSAMYFCASSDRNGYTFGSGTRLTVV.

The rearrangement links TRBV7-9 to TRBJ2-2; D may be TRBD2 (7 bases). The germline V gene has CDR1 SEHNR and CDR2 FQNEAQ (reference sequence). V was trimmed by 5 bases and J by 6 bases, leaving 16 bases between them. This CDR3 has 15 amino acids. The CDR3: CASSAAGGGSGELFF. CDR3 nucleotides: TGTGCCAGCAGCGCGGCCGGCGGGGGCTCCGGGGAGCTGTTTTTT.

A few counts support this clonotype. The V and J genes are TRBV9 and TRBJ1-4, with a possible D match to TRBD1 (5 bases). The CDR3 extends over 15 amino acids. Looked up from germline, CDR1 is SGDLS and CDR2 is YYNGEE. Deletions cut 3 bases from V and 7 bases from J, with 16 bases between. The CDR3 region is CASSAVGATGEKLFF. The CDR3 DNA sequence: TGTGCCAGCAGCGCAGTTGGGGCGACGGGTGAAAAACTGTTTTTT.

The CDR3 DNA is TGTGCCAGCAGTTCGGGACTAGCGTCGGATAGCACAGATACGCAGTATTTT. It specifies CASSSGLASDSTDTQYF. The rearrangement uses TRBV27 and TRBJ2-3; 10 nucleotides line up with TRBD2. CDR3 length: 17 amino acids. Trimming took 4 bases from V and 0 from J; bases not matched to a gene: 7. In germline, CDR1 is MNHEY, CDR2 SMNVEV (reference sequence).

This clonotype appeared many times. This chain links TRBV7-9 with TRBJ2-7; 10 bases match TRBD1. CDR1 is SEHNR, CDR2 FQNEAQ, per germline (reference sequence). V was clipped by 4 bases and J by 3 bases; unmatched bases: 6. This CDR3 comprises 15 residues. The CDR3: CASSSSGTGDYEQYF. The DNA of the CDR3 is TGTGCCAGCAGCTCATCCGGGACAGGGGACTACGAGCAGTACTTC.

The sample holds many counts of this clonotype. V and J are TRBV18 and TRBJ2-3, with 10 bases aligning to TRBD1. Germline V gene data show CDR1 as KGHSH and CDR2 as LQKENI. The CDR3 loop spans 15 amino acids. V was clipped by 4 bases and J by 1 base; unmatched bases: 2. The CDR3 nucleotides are TGTGCCAGCTCACTGGGGACAGGGGGCACAGATACGCAGTATTTT. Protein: CASSLGTGGTDTQYF. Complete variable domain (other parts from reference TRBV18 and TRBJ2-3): NAGVMQNPRHLVRRRGQEARLRCSPMKGHSHVYWYRQLPEEGLKFMVYLQKENIIDESGMPKERFSAEFPKEGPSILRIQQVVRGDSAAYFCASSLGTGGTDTQYFGPGTRLTVL.

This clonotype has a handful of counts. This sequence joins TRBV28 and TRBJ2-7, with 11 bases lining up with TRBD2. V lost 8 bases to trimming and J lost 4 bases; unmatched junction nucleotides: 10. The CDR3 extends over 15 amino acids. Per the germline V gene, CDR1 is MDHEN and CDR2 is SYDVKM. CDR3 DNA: TGTGCCAGCTGCCTTAGCGGGAGGGCCGCTTACGAGCAGTACTTC. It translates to CASCLSGRAAYEQYF.

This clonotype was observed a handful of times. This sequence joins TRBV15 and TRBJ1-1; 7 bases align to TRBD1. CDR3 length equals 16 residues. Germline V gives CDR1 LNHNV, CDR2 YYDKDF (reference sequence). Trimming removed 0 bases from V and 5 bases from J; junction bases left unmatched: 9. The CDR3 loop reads CATSRDQGTVGTEAFF. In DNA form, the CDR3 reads TGTGCCACCAGCAGAGATCAAGGGACAGTGGGAACTGAAGCTTTCTTT.

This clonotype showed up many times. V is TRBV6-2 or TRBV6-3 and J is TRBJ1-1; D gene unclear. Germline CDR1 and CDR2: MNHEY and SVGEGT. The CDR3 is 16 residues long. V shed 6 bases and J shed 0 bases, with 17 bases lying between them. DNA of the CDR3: TGTGCCAGCAGGCCCAGAGGAATCCTCATGAACACTGAAGCTTTCTTT. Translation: CASRPRGILMNTEAFF.